This is a list of T cell receptor beta chains from one sample in a study of brain T cells in children with intractable seizures. Repertoires were generated with immunoSEQ multiplex PCR, while TCRdb's copy carries only in-frame clones and drops some. The data show 300,000 to 400,000 clones, over 90% seen once. The sequencing used peripheral blood, collected roughly 5 months after surgery. These receptors were obtained from a boy in the first two years of life with tuberous sclerosis and intractable seizures. Both conserved end residues are part of each CDR3. The D gene is left open where the match is weak. The size field is filled for only some rows; it gives once, few, many or a size class.

size: NA
V: TRBV5-6
D: NA
J: TRBJ2-5
DNA: TGTGCCAGCAGCCCTATCGGGCACCAAGAGACCCAGTACTTC
CDR3: CASSPIGHQETQYF

size: NA
V: TRBV27
D: TRBD2
J: TRBJ2-2
DNA: TGTGCCAGCAGCCAGACTAGCGGGGGGTACACCGGGGAGCTGTTTTTT
CDR3: CASSQTSGGYTGELFF

size: NA
V: TRBV30
D: NA
J: TRBJ1-6
DNA: TGTGCCTGTCGGGGTCCATCGAGTTCACCCCTCCACTTT
CDR3: CACRGPSSSPLHF

size: NA
V: TRBV19
D: TRBD2
J: TRBJ2-1
DNA: TGTGCCAGTAGTAGACGTCCCGGGACTAGCGGGAGAACCTACAATGAGCAGTTCTTC
CDR3: CASSRRPGTSGRTYNEQFF

size: once
V: TRBV6-4
D: TRBD2
J: TRBJ2-2
DNA: TGTGCCAGCAGTGACCAGCGGGAGGGCAGGAACACCGGGGAGCTGTTTTTT
CDR3: CASSDQREGRNTGELFF

size: NA
V: TRBV9
D: NA
J: TRBJ1-4
DNA: TGTGCCAGCAGCGTAGGGGTTCGGGATGAAAAACTGTTTTTT
CDR3: CASSVGVRDEKLFF

size: NA
V: TRBV19
D: NA
J: TRBJ2-7
DNA: TGTGCCAGTAGACCCCAGGAGAACTACGAGCAGTACTTC
CDR3: CASRPQENYEQYF

size: NA
V: TRBV7-8
D: TRBD2
J: TRBJ2-3
DNA: TGTGCCACCACTGCTCGGCTAGCGGGGCTCACAGATACGCAGTATTTT
CDR3: CATTARLAGLTDTQYF

size: NA
V: TRBV6-2/TRBV6-3
D: TRBD1
J: TRBJ1-6
DNA: TGTGCCAGCAGTTACATCAGGGGACAGGGTAGTTCACCCCTCCACTTT
CDR3: CASSYIRGQGSSPLHF

size: few
V: TRBV24-1
D: TRBD1
J: TRBJ1-5
DNA: TGTGCCACCAGTGCCGGACAGGGGAACAATCAGCCCCAGCATTTT
CDR3: CATSAGQGNNQPQHF

size: NA
V: TRBV7-8
D: TRBD1
J: TRBJ1-5
DNA: TGTGCCAGCAGCTTTGCAGGGGGCCAGGGGCAGCCCCAGCATTTT
CDR3: CASSFAGGQGQPQHF

size: once
V: TRBV5-1
D: NA
J: TRBJ2-7
DNA: TGCGCCAGCAGCTCCGAACAGGGTGTGGATTCCTACGAGCAGTACTTC
CDR3: CASSSEQGVDSYEQYF

size: NA
V: TRBV5-4
D: TRBD2
J: TRBJ2-3
DNA: TGTGCCAGCAGCCCCGGCGGGCGGGGGGGCACAGATACGCAGTATTTT
CDR3: CASSPGGRGGTDTQYF

size: NA
V: TRBV7-2
D: TRBD1
J: TRBJ1-3
DNA: TGTGCCAGCAGCTTAGGGGGACAGGGGATCTCTGGAAACACCATATATTTT
CDR3: CASSLGGQGISGNTIYF

size: NA
V: TRBV24-1
D: TRBD1
J: TRBJ1-2
DNA: TGTGCCACCAGTGACCGGACAGGGCGACATGGCTACACCTTC
CDR3: CATSDRTGRHGYTF

size: NA
V: TRBV20-1
D: NA
J: TRBJ2-1
DNA: TGCAGTGCTAGTCGCGGTTGGGGGCAGAATTACAATGAGCAGTTCTTC
CDR3: CSASRGWGQNYNEQFF

size: NA
V: TRBV24-1
D: NA
J: TRBJ1-5
DNA: TGTGCCACCAGTGTCAAGGGGGGTCAGCCCCAGCATTTT
CDR3: CATSVKGGQPQHF

size: NA
V: TRBV6-5
D: NA
J: TRBJ1-6
DNA: TGTGCCAGCAGCCCGGACAGCCTAAATTCACCCCTCCACTTT
CDR3: CASSPDSLNSPLHF

size: NA
V: TRBV5-4
D: NA
J: TRBJ2-7
DNA: TGTGCCAGCAGCCTCACGTCGATGGGAGGAACTAGACTTCTTTCAAAGCAGTACTTC
CDR3: CASSLTSMGGTRLLSKQYF

size: once
V: TRBV3-1/TRBV3-2
D: NA
J: TRBJ2-5
DNA: TGTGCCAGCAGCCGGCGCGGAAACCAAGAGACCCAGTACTTC
CDR3: CASSRRGNQETQYF